This T cell receptor (beta chain) was profiled in a study of T cells in narcolepsy. Findings and limits, study-wide: Blood of same and different patients, but not healthy controls, reportedly held recurring autoreactive clonotypes. No autoreactive T cell clone sequences appeared in some memory CD4+ repertoires.

Clones were sequenced by immunoSEQ multiplex PCR, and TCRdb holds only the in-frame ones, with some missing. The sample holds 30,000 to 35,000 clones, 80% to 85% seen once. This CDR3 comprises 15 residues. Germline values: CDR1 SGHVS, CDR2 FQNEAQ. The junction had 3 bases not matched to a gene; V was cut back by 0 bases and J by 3 bases. This clone came up a few times. The antigen remains undetermined. J is TRBJ2-3 and V is TRBV7-8; 7 positions match TRBD2. The sequencing sample was made of CD45RA- memory CD4+ T cells from PBMCs. The sequence came from a human donor with narcolepsy. The CDR3 DNA sequence: TGTGCCAGCAGCTTAGCGGGGGGGGAGACAGATACGCAGTATTTT. It specifies CASSLAGGETDTQYF.